A selection of T cell receptor beta chains follows, all from one sample in a study of long-term antiretroviral therapy in people with HIV. The repertoire was sequenced with immunoSEQ multiplex PCR; TCRdb's copy has only in-frame clones and lacks some. In the table there are about 25,000 clones, about 86% of which are singletons. The source was unsorted PBMCs, collected less than 4.7 years after starting antiretroviral therapy. The source of these receptors is a man aged 30 to 39 with HIV. The CDR3 runs from the conserved cysteine through the conserved F or W. Fields, in order: CDR3 DNA, CDR3 protein, V gene, D gene, J gene. D genes are given only for firm matches.

DNA: TGTGCCAGCAGCGGATCTAACACCGGGGAGCTGTTTTTT; CDR3: CASSGSNTGELFF; V: TRBV11-3; D: .; J: TRBJ2-2
DNA: TGTGCCAGTACTATCAACCACGGCAGCTACGAGCAGTACTTC; CDR3: CASTINHGSYEQYF; V: TRBV19; D: .; J: TRBJ2-7
DNA: TGCGCCAGCAGCTTGAGTGGGACTGAGCAGTTCTTC; CDR3: CASSLSGTEQFF; V: TRBV5-1; D: .; J: TRBJ2-1
DNA: TGCGCCAGCAGCTTTGGGACAGGGATGCTGTTTTTT; CDR3: CASSFGTGMLFF; V: TRBV5-1; D: TRBD1; J: TRBJ2-2
DNA: TGTGCCAGCAGCTTGTTCCCCGAGAGCTCCTACGAGCAGTACTTC; CDR3: CASSLFPESSYEQYF; V: TRBV11-2; D: .; J: TRBJ2-7
DNA: TGTGCCAGCTCACGGGAGGGGAACACTGAAGCTTTCTTT; CDR3: CASSREGNTEAFF; V: TRBV18; D: .; J: TRBJ1-1
DNA: TGTGCCAGCAGTTTTGAAGGAGGTAGTGACACTGAAGCTTTCTTT; CDR3: CASSFEGGSDTEAFF; V: TRBV6-5; D: .; J: TRBJ1-1
DNA: TGTGCCAGCAGCCCGAGCCCCCGCGGTGAGCAGTTCTTC; CDR3: CASSPSPRGEQFF; V: TRBV5-6; D: .; J: TRBJ2-1
DNA: TGTGCCAGCAGCTCCGAGCGGGAGAGTCCCTACGAGCAGTACTTC; CDR3: CASSSERESPYEQYF; V: TRBV7-9; D: TRBD2; J: TRBJ2-7
DNA: TGCGCCAGCAGCCGCCAAGGACAGGGGAACTACGAGCAGTACTTC; CDR3: CASSRQGQGNYEQYF; V: TRBV4-1; D: TRBD1; J: TRBJ2-7
DNA: TGTGCCAGCAGCTATACCATCACCCCATGGCAACAAGCTAATCAGCCCCAGCATTTT; CDR3: CASSYTITPWQQANQPQHF; V: TRBV5-4; D: .; J: TRBJ1-5